Sequencing of this TCR beta chain was carried out in a study of blood T cell repertoires in COVID-19 (dated by TCRdb to 2020 to 2022). Turning to the overall study: Samples covering the acute and convalescent phases of COVID-19 were provided by collaborators in the United States, Italy and Spain. The material from the prospective study consisted of cDNA or gDNA derived from T cells, B-cell-depleted T cells, or PBMCs. The dataset comprised deeply sampled blood TCRbeta repertoires from subjects exposed to, actively infected with, or recovered from COVID-19. A freely available public database, intended as a resource for researchers studying the immune response to SARS-CoV-2, is where the repertoires were released. The samples were drawn from two sources: the first 160 participants of the ongoing ImmuneRACE study, and 1,000 to 1,500 subjects contributed by 6 global collaborators. The sample metadata nearly always contained a de-identified subject ID, COVID-19 status, age in years and sex. Where HLA class I and class II types were available, the types were taken from metadata supplied by the sample provider, not from assay-based typing. What the work shows at the level of the full study, not this receptor alone: Clinical and demographic metadata were provided uncurated, with the amount varying by source and participant.

TCRbeta CDR3 regions were amplified from genomic DNA by means of the immunoSEQ Assay, a bias-controlled multiplex PCR. Processing in the source paper ran as follows. The number of nucleated cells in each sample was estimated by amplification of reference gene primers within the assay. To quantify the absolute abundance of each unique TCRbeta CDR3 rearrangement, sequence reads were collapsed and filtered. Productive Simpson clonality was computed per sample as the square root of Simpson's diversity index over productive rearrangements. The immuneACCESS repertoire file appears here via TCRdb, limited to in-frame rearrangements. These files lack a portion of the clones; in checked studies, under half of the deficit traces to unresolved V genes, and the cause of the others is not known. The V and J calls and clone size are taken from that table; D and trimming were inferred from the DNA. The sample data list 35,000 to 40,000 clones, and nearly 90% of these were observed just once. Around 5.1% of the sample is held by the ten biggest clonotypes.

At one collaborating source in Seattle, patients were enrolled during active infection and were followed longitudinally through the course of disease. Whole blood was collected in K2EDTA tubes by collaborating institutions according to the institutions' own protocols. For TCRbeta analysis, collaborators shipped samples as frozen whole blood, isolated PBMCs, or DNA extracted from either of those sample types. To note about this clone: What antigen it recognizes has not been identified. No qualities accompany the bases; no much larger clone lies one base away.

Including cysteine and phenylalanine, the CDR3 has 14 amino acids. Kept here is only the CDR3 DNA, which spans 42 bases and is read in frame from base 1. Trimming takes 3 bases off V and 3 bases off J; junction bases not matched to a gene: 1. Per the germline V gene, SGHNT is the CDR1 and YENEEA is the CDR2. This TCR came from a man aged 60 to 75 with COVID-19, enrolled during active disease. Material: peripheral blood. The rearranged chain carries TRBV11-3 and TRBJ2-3, and TRBD1 matches 9 of the central bases. The sequenced DNA is TGTGCCAGCAGCTTTGGACAGGGGACAGATACGCAGTATTTT. Translated, it gives CASSFGQGTDTQYF.